The 30 T cell receptor beta chains below come from one sample, sequenced in a study of control samples from healthy donors and cancer patients. Clones were read by immunoSEQ multiplex PCR, and TCRdb kept only the in-frame ones, dropping some. The sample records 120,000 or so clones, over 75% being singletons. Sequencing was carried out using blood. Receptors originate from a man aged 35-49 years in good health.

The chain uses TRBV11-3 and TRBJ2-2, with no clear D. The CDR3 is 16 residues long. Trimming cost V 4 bases and J 0 bases, with 12 bases left between them. The germline gives CDR1 SGHNT, CDR2 YENEEA. The CDR3 is CASSSEWGTNTGELFF. The CDR3 region has the DNA TGTGCCAGCAGCTCGGAGTGGGGAACGAACACCGGGGAGCTGTTTTTT.

J is TRBJ1-5 and V is TRBV6-6; no clear D. The ends were cut back, 7 bases at V and 6 bases at J, with 16 bases in the middle. Germline V gene lookup returns CDR1 MNHNY and CDR2 SVGAGI (reference sequence). This CDR3 is 14 amino acids long. Written as DNA, the CDR3 is TGTGCCAGCAACCCCCCTATTACGGGTCAGCCCCAGCATTTT. It is translated as CASNPPITGQPQHF.

The chain uses TRBV5-6 and TRBJ2-3, with 8 bases fitting TRBD2. The CDR3 totals 15 residues. With V trimmed by 3 bases and J by 4 bases, 7 bases remained unmatched. CDR1 and CDR2 from the germline V gene are SGHDT and YYEEEE. CDR3 region: CASSSFSGISDTQYF. The CDR3 DNA follows: TGTGCCAGCAGCTCCTTTAGCGGGATATCAGATACGCAGTATTTT. The variable domain in full, with the rest retrieved from reference TRBV5-6 and TRBJ2-3, is DAGVTQSPTHLIKTRGQQVTLRCSPKSGHDTVSWYQQALGQGPQFIFQYYEEEERQRGNFPDRFSGHQFPNYSSELNVNALLLGDSALYLCASSSFSGISDTQYFGPGTRLTVL.

The chain recombines TRBV2 with TRBJ1-6; a possible D gene is TRBD1 (6 bases). The V end lost 5 bases, the J end lost 10 bases, and 18 bases lay between the germline ends. This CDR3 contains 15 residues. From germline, CDR1 is SNHLY and CDR2 FYNNEI. This CDR3 is CASSSRGQSGSPLHF. CDR3 in DNA: TGTGCCAGCAGTTCTAGAGGACAGTCAGGCTCACCCCTCCACTTT. Variable domain in full (rest from reference TRBV2 and TRBJ1-6): EPEVTQTPSHQVTQMGQEVILRCVPISNHLYFYWYRQILGQKVEFLVSFYNNEISEKSEIFDDQFSVERPDGSNFTLKIRSTKLEDSAMYFCASSSRGQSGSPLHFGNGTRLTVT.

J is TRBJ2-6 and V is TRBV6-2 or TRBV6-3; no reliable D call. The V gene lost 0 bases and the J gene lost 2 bases, with 11 bases spanning the gap. The CDR3 loop spans 17 amino acids. Germline CDR1 is MNHEY and CDR2 is SVGEGT. The CDR3 loop is CASSYSVQAPGANVLTF. CDR3 DNA: TGTGCCAGCAGTTACTCAGTCCAAGCACCTGGGGCCAACGTCCTGACTTTC.

The chain uses TRBV7-2 and TRBJ1-1; TRBD1 aligns across 7 bases. V shed 6 bases and J 4 bases; nucleotides not matched to a gene: 14. CDR3 length: 16 amino acids. CDR1 is SGHTA, CDR2 FQGNSA, per germline. CDR3 nucleotides: TGTGCCAGCAGACGAGGGTCGACAGGGTTGTTCACTGAAGCTTTCTTT. Translating gives CASRRGSTGLFTEAFF.

The chain combines TRBV29-1 with TRBJ1-4; D possibly corresponds to TRBD1 (5 bases). Per the germline V gene, CDR1 is SQVTM and CDR2 is ANQGSEA. Trimming left V 6 bases short and J 7 bases short, with 21 bases between. This CDR3 has 15 residues. The CDR3 region has the DNA TGCAGCGTCCAAAAGGTCGGGGGTGGGAGTGAAAAACTGTTTTTT. Its translation is CSVQKVGGGSEKLFF.

CDR3 amino acids: CASSQGGTGNTIYF. In nucleotides, the CDR3 is TGTGCCAGCTCACAAGGGGGTACCGGAAACACCATATATTTT. The rearrangement uses TRBV18 and TRBJ1-3, with TRBD1 as a possible D gene (6 bases). CDR1 and CDR2 from the germline V gene are KGHSH and LQKENI. V was shortened by 4 bases and J by 4 bases, with 11 bases between the two germline ends. The CDR3 runs 14 residues.

This sequence joins TRBV29-1 and TRBJ2-7; 8 bases line up with TRBD1. CDR3 length equals 12 residues. V was clipped by 5 bases and J by 7 bases; unmatched bases: 7. Germline CDR1 reads SQVTM; CDR2 reads ANQGSEA. DNA of the CDR3: TGCAGCGTTAGGACAGGGAGGAGGGAGCAGTACTTC. It yields the protein CSVRTGRREQYF.

This chain connects TRBV5-1 to TRBJ2-5; perhaps D is TRBD1 or TRBD2 (5 bases each). The V end was cut by 2 bases, the J end by 5 bases, with 10 bases between. The CDR3 contains 13 residues. Germline V gene sequence: CDR1 SGHRS, CDR2 YFSETQ. The DNA of the CDR3 is TGCGCCAGCAGCTTCGGGGCTCGGGAGACCCAGTACTTC. Its protein product is CASSFGARETQYF. Complete variable domain (other parts from reference TRBV5-1 and TRBJ2-5): KAGVTQTPRYLIKTRGQQVTLSCSPISGHRSVSWYQQTPGQGLQFLFEYFSETQRNKGNFPGRFSGRQFSNSRSEMNVSTLELGDSALYLCASSFGARETQYFGPGTRLLVL.

The rearrangement joins TRBV21-1 to TRBJ2-2; the DNA was not used to check the table's D call, TRBD1. TRBV21-1 is reported as a pseudogene. This CDR3 has 14 amino acids. CDR3 sequence reads: CASPGQGADGELFF. The CDR3, as DNA: TGTGCCAGCCCGGGACAGGGGGCCGACGGGGAGCTGTTTTTT.

CDR3 DNA sequence: TGCGCCAGCAGCTTGGTAGGCAGCTCTGGGGCCAACGTCCTGACTTTC. Translation: CASSLVGSSGANVLTF. The chain links TRBV5-1 to TRBJ2-6, with no clear D. CDR1 and CDR2 from the germline V gene are SGHRS and YFSETQ. Trimming shortened V by 0 bases and J by 0 bases, and 7 bases separated the two germline ends. There are 16 residues in the CDR3.

The chain is built from TRBV27 and TRBJ1-6; D perhaps matches TRBD1 (5 bases). The CDR3 has 15 residues. CDR1 and CDR2 (germline): MNHEY, SMNVEV (reference sequence). V was pared by 6 bases and J by 6 bases, with 15 bases between. CDR3 DNA: TGTGCCAGCAGCCCCCGGGGGGGTGCTAATTCACCCCTCCACTTT. Protein product: CASSPRGGANSPLHF.

The V gene is TRBV7-8, the J gene TRBJ2-1, with TRBD2 matching 13 bases. J gave up 0 bases and V 5 bases, and 10 bases lay outside the gene matches. CDR1 and CDR2 from the germline V gene are SGHVS and FQNEAQ. The CDR3 totals 19 residues. The CDR3 DNA reads as TGTGCCAGCAGCCTTGGACTAGCGGGGGCCCAAAGCTCCTACAATGAGCAGTTCTTC. Encoded protein: CASSLGLAGAQSSYNEQFF.

The chain is built from TRBV3-1 (or the pseudogene TRBV3-2) and TRBJ2-1; 7 bases line up with TRBD1. Germline trimming cut 4 bases from V and 7 bases from J; bases unmatched to any gene: 10. The CDR3 length is 15 residues. Germline V lookup: CDR1 LGHDT, CDR2 YNNKEL (reference sequence). Here the CDR3 DNA reads TGTGCCAGCAGCCCGGACAGGCCCAAGAGGAATGAGCAGTTCTTC. Amino acid sequence: CASSPDRPKRNEQFF.

The chain uses TRBV19 and TRBJ1-2; TRBD1 matches 7 bases. The CDR3 covers 15 residues. V trimming: 7 bases; J trimming: 9 bases; junction bases outside the gene matches: 17. Germline values: CDR1 LNHDA, CDR2 SQIVND (reference sequence). The CDR3 sequence: CASIDRAGALGRYTF. DNA of the CDR3: TGTGCCAGTATAGACAGGGCCGGGGCGCTGGGCCGCTACACCTTC. Combining the CDR3 with reference TRBV19 and TRBJ1-2 gives the whole variable domain DGGITQSPKYLFRKEGQNVTLSCEQNLNHDAMYWYRQDPGQGLRLIYYSQIVNDFQKGDIAEGYSVSREKKESFPLTVTSAQKNPTAFYLCASIDRAGALGRYTFGSGTRLTVV.

The V call is TRBV19, the J call TRBJ1-3; 8 bases align to TRBD1. The CDR3 runs 13 residues. Germline lookup yields CDR1 LNHDA and CDR2 SQIVND (reference sequence). The V gene end was trimmed by 10 bases and the J gene end by 14 bases; junction bases not matched to a gene: 16. CDR3 sequence: CATRDRSSAALYF. The CDR3, as DNA: TGTGCCACCCGGGACAGGTCCAGCGCAGCCCTATATTTT.

CDR3 sequence reads: CASSQETVYNEQFF. The CDR3 DNA sequence: TGCGCCAGCAGCCAAGAGACAGTATACAATGAGCAGTTCTTC. The chain combines TRBV4-1 with TRBJ2-1; D might be TRBD1 (5 bases). Germline CDR1 reads MGHRA; CDR2 reads YSYEKL. The CDR3 has 14 amino acids. V was shortened by 0 bases and J by 4 bases, with 7 bases between the two germline ends.

The gene calls are TRBV7-2 and TRBJ1-3; TRBD1 is a possible D gene (5 bases). V was trimmed by 5 bases and J by 8 bases, leaving 16 bases between them. The CDR3 has 14 residues. The germline V gene encodes CDR1 SGHTA and CDR2 FQGNSA. CDR3 sequence reads: CASSPGTAVDTIYF. In DNA, the CDR3 is TGTGCCAGCAGCCCCGGGACCGCCGTTGACACCATATATTTT. Based on the CDR3 plus reference TRBV7-2 and TRBJ1-3, the full variable domain is GAGVSQSPSNKVTEKGKDVELRCDPISGHTALYWYRQSLGQGLEFLIYFQGNSAPDKSGLPSDRFSAERTGGSVSTLTIQRTQQEDSAVYLCASSPGTAVDTIYFGEGSWLTVV.

V gene TRBV5-6 combines with J gene TRBJ1-1, with a weak D call TRBD1 (6 bases). This CDR3 comprises 14 residues. CDR1 is SGHDT, CDR2 YYEEEE, per germline. Trimming removed 1 base from V and 11 bases from J, with 18 bases in between. The CDR3 spells CASSLITGADWAFF. CDR3 nucleotides: TGTGCCAGCAGCTTGATTACGGGGGCGGACTGGGCTTTCTTT.

The gene calls are TRBV7-7 and TRBJ2-5; 8 nucleotides match TRBD1. The CDR3 contains 16 residues. Germline V gene data show CDR1 as SSHAT and CDR2 as FNYEAQ (reference sequence). V lost 4 bases to trimming and J lost 0 bases; unmatched junction nucleotides: 7. CDR3 DNA: TGTGCCAGCAGCTCCAGGACAGGGCCGTACCAAGAGACCCAGTACTTC. Its translation is CASSSRTGPYQETQYF.

The CDR3 DNA follows: TGCGCCAGCAGCTTGGATAGGACAGGGTGGGACGAGCAGTACTTC. As protein: CASSLDRTGWDEQYF. The chain employs TRBV5-1 and TRBJ2-7; 8 nucleotides line up with TRBD1. Germline loops: CDR1 SGHRS, CDR2 YFSETQ. The V and J ends lost 0 bases and 5 bases, in that order; junction bases with no gene match: 7. The CDR3 extends over 15 amino acids.

J is TRBJ2-7 and V is TRBV10-3; the match to TRBD1 covers 10 bases. The junction had 8 bases not matched to a gene; V was cut back by 6 bases and J by 3 bases. CDR1 and CDR2 (germline): ENHRY, SYGVKD. The CDR3 extends over 15 amino acids. The CDR3 is CAIRKVRTGGYEQYF. Written as DNA, the CDR3 is TGTGCCATCAGGAAGGTCCGGACAGGGGGCTACGAGCAGTACTTC.

V usage is TRBV14 and J usage is TRBJ1-2; 7 bases agree with TRBD1. This CDR3 spans 14 amino acids. V shed 3 bases and J 6 bases; nucleotides not matched to a gene: 7. The V gene's germline CDR1 is SGHDN and CDR2 FVKESK. CDR3 loop: CASSQTGIWNGYTF. The CDR3 DNA follows: TGTGCCAGCAGCCAGACAGGGATCTGGAATGGCTACACCTTC.

The chain couples TRBV4-3 to TRBJ1-2; D remains ambiguous. Germline CDR1 reads LGHNA; CDR2 reads YSLEER. The CDR3 loop spans 15 amino acids. Trimming removed 2 bases from V and 4 bases from J, with 14 bases in between. CDR3 in amino acids: CASSQLGTAFYGYTF. The CDR3 bases are TGCGCCAGCAGCCAATTAGGAACTGCATTCTATGGCTACACCTTC.

The chain carries TRBV27 and TRBJ2-6, with a possible D match to TRBD2 (6 bases). The CDR3 sequence is 16 residues long. Per the germline V gene, CDR1 is MNHEY and CDR2 is SMNVEV (reference sequence). The V and J ends lost 2 bases and 2 bases respectively, with 10 bases between them. DNA of the CDR3: TGTGCCAGCAGTTTAGGGGGGTACGCTGGGGCCAACGTCCTGACTTTC. It codes for CASSLGGYAGANVLTF.

The chain carries TRBV5-6 and TRBJ2-7, with TRBD2 as a possible D gene (5 bases). The germline gives CDR1 SGHDT, CDR2 YYEEEE. Trimming removed 4 bases from V and 3 bases from J, with 17 bases in between. CDR3 length equals 15 residues. CDR3 residues: CASSPISASGYEQYF. For the CDR3, the DNA is TGTGCCAGCAGCCCCATTTCGGCCAGCGGCTACGAGCAGTACTTC.

The chain is built from TRBV7-6 and TRBJ2-1; D is ambiguous. The CDR3 totals 14 residues. CDR1 and CDR2 from the germline V gene are SGHVS and FNYEAQ. Trimming left V 5 bases short and J 5 bases short, with 13 bases between. The CDR3: CASSPRPENNEQFF. The CDR3 region has the DNA TGTGCCAGCAGCCCGCGGCCGGAAAACAATGAGCAGTTCTTC.

This sequence joins TRBV24-1 and TRBJ2-1; 7 bases fit TRBD1. The CDR3 covers 12 residues. Germline values: CDR1 KGHDR, CDR2 SFDVKD. J lost 9 bases, V lost 9 bases, and 7 bases had no gene match. The CDR3 bases are TGTGCCACCCGACAACAGGGGCCTGAGCAGTTCTTC. This translates into CATRQQGPEQFF.

V usage is TRBV20-1 and J usage is TRBJ2-7, with no clear D. CDR1 DFQATT and CDR2 SNEGSKA come from the germline V gene (reference sequence). The CDR3 length is 11 residues. V dropped 1 base and J dropped 5 bases, with 6 bases sitting between them. The CDR3 sequence: CSARGVDEQYF. CDR3 DNA: TGCAGTGCTAGAGGGGTGGACGAGCAGTACTTC.